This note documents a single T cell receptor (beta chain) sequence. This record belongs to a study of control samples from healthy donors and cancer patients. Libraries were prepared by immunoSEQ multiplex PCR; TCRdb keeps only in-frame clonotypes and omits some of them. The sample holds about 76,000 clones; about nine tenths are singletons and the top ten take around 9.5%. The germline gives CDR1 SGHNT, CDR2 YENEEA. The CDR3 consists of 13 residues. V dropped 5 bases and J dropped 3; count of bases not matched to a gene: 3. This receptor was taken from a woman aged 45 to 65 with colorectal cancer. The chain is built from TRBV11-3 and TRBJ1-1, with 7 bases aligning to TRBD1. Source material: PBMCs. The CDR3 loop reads CASSQDRDTEAFF. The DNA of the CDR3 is TGTGCCAGCAGCCAAGACAGGGACACTGAAGCTTTCTTT.